The T cell receptor (beta chain) under discussion was sequenced for a study of molecular identifiers for immune sequencing clone quantification. Making the bulk TCR libraries relied on previously described methods and listed TCR primers. In TCRdb, the PCR reads were re-called with MiXCR into one record per CDR3 protein. The sample lists hundreds of thousands of distinct CDR3 sequences, around 20% seen once, with roughly 0.83% in the top ten. Study results and caveats: Barcode sharing among identical TCR molecules could make large clones appear smaller. The share of molecules held by clones above 20 RNA copies was over 97% in effector cells and under 1% in naive cells.

About this clonotype: What it binds is unknown.

Every naive CD8 library was made from between about 17,000 and 1,100,000 sorted cells with 10%, 30% or 50% RNA. The specimen sequenced was naive CD8+ T cells from blood, with Jurkat cell RNA spiked in. Subset specified: FACS-sorted CD8+CD4-CCR7+CD45RA+ naive T cells. This clonotype was obtained from a human donor in good health. Some libraries in this study had Jurkat cell RNA spiked in.

The CDR3 sequence: CSAREEFSNQPQHF. The CDR3, as DNA: TGCAGTGCTAGAGAAGAGTTTAGCAATCAGCCCCAGCATTTT. The chain has TRBV20-1 and TRBJ1-5; unclear D gene. This CDR3 comprises 14 residues. V was trimmed by 0 bases and J by 0 bases, leaving 6 bases between them. The germline V gene has CDR1 DFQATT and CDR2 SNEGSKA (reference sequence).